These 16 T cell receptor beta chains were sequenced from one sample in a study of blood T cell repertoires in COVID-19. Assay: immunoSEQ multiplex PCR; the TCRdb copy retains only in-frame clones and omits some. The sample yields some 330,000 clones, about 92% seen once. Sequencing was carried out using PBMCs or T cells enriched from blood (not recorded which). Receptors originate from a woman in her twenties or thirties who had recovered from COVID-19.

The CDR3 bases are TGTGCCAGCAGCCGCGAGGGGGGGGCAGCCGGGGAGCTGTTTTTT. As protein: CASSREGGAAGELFF. The chain links TRBV7-2 to TRBJ2-2; TRBD2 is a possible D gene (7 bases). The CDR3 has 15 amino acids. Germline V gives CDR1 SGHTA, CDR2 FQGNSA. V lost 5 bases and J 6 bases, leaving 16 bases between the germline ends.

This clone occurred a few times. The chain recombines TRBV11-1 with TRBJ2-7; D possibly corresponds to TRBD2 (6 bases). Trimming removed 8 bases from V and 5 bases from J, with 16 bases in between. Per the germline V gene, CDR1 is SGHAT and CDR2 is FQDESV (reference sequence). The CDR3 loop spans 13 amino acids. The CDR3 DNA follows: TGTGCCAGCCGCAAGGCCGGGGGAGACGAGCAGTACTTC. Protein: CASRKAGGDEQYF.

The chain employs TRBV5-8 and TRBJ1-3; D unresolved. The CDR3 loop spans 12 amino acids. Germline lookup yields CDR1 SGHTS and CDR2 YDEGEE. The germline V and J ends were trimmed by 6 bases and 8 bases, with 12 bases remaining between them. DNA for the CDR3: TGTGCCAGCAACTTACTTACTGACACCATATATTTT. As protein: CASNLLTDTIYF.

Only one count was recorded for this clone. This CDR3 reads CASSLAGTAMNTEAFF. DNA of the CDR3: TGTGCCAGCAGCTTAGCTGGGACAGCTATGAACACTGAAGCTTTCTTT. The chain joins TRBV7-2 to TRBJ1-1; 7 bases match TRBD1. The CDR3 is 16 residues long. Germline V gives CDR1 SGHTA, CDR2 FQGNSA. J lost 0 bases, V lost 0 bases, and 4 bases had no gene match.

In DNA, the CDR3 is TGTGCCAGCAGTTCGGGACAGGCCCAGCATTATGGCTACACCTTC. This codes for CASSSGQAQHYGYTF. The rearrangement joins TRBV27 to TRBJ1-2; TRBD1 matches at 8 bases. With V trimmed by 4 bases and J by 5 bases, 9 bases remained unmatched. This CDR3 is built from 15 residues. Germline CDR1 and CDR2: MNHEY and SMNVEV (reference sequence).

The J gene is TRBJ2-5, the V gene TRBV5-3; the match to TRBD2 covers 14 bases. TRBV5-3 is an ORF; its function is uncertain. Trimming at V came to 3 bases and at J to 1 base, leaving 8 bases not matched to a gene. This CDR3 comprises 18 residues. This CDR3 is CARSWTSGGPNLQETQYF. CDR3 DNA sequence: TGTGCCAGAAGCTGGACTAGCGGGGGGCCGAACCTCCAAGAGACCCAGTACTTC.

V is TRBV29-1 and J is TRBJ2-2; TRBD1 might be the D (5 bases). Germline lookup yields CDR1 SQVTM and CDR2 ANQGSEA. The CDR3 spans 12 residues. Trimming cost V 8 bases and J 6 bases, with 13 bases left between them. The CDR3 loop reads CSSPGASGELFF. In nucleotides, the CDR3 is TGCAGCTCCCCTGGGGCCTCCGGGGAGCTGTTTTTT.

The chain carries TRBV5-1 and TRBJ1-1; 8 nucleotides agree with TRBD1. Germline V gene sequence: CDR1 SGHRS, CDR2 YFSETQ. J gave up 5 bases and V 4 bases, and 13 bases lay outside the gene matches. This CDR3 comprises 16 residues. The CDR3 loop is CASSPRTGRSDTEAFF. DNA of the CDR3: TGCGCCAGCAGCCCAAGGACAGGGAGGTCGGATACTGAAGCTTTCTTT.

V usage is TRBV19 and J usage is TRBJ1-5, with 10 bases aligning to TRBD1. The CDR3 contains 16 residues. From germline, CDR1 is LNHDA and CDR2 SQIVND (reference sequence). Germline trimming cut 10 bases from V and 6 bases from J; bases unmatched to any gene: 15. The CDR3 protein is CATSSGGTGVGQPQHF. CDR3 DNA sequence: TGTGCCACCAGTAGTGGGGGGACAGGGGTAGGTCAGCCCCAGCATTTT.

The chain is built from TRBV4-1 and TRBJ2-5; 8 bases match TRBD1. The length of the CDR3 is 16 residues. Per the germline V gene, CDR1 is MGHRA and CDR2 is YSYEKL. The V segment lost 5 bases and the J segment 5 bases; nucleotides outside the gene matches: 13. This chain's CDR3 is CASSLSGGQVEETQYF. The CDR3 DNA sequence: TGCGCCAGCAGCTTGTCCGGGGGACAGGTGGAGGAGACCCAGTACTTC.

This chain joins TRBV19 and TRBJ1-1, with D maybe TRBD1 (6 bases). The ends were cut back, 6 bases at V and 0 bases at J, with 11 bases in the middle. The CDR3 is 14 amino acids. Per the germline V gene, CDR1 is LNHDA and CDR2 is SQIVND (reference sequence). The CDR3, as DNA: TGTGCCAGTAGGGACAGAATGATGAACACTGAAGCTTTCTTT. It translates to CASRDRMMNTEAFF.

The V call is TRBV7-8, the J call TRBJ1-2, with D tentatively TRBD1 (6 bases). V was cut by 5 bases and J by 5 bases, with 12 bases left in between. The germline V gene encodes CDR1 SGHVS and CDR2 FQNEAQ. The CDR3 totals 13 residues. CDR3 DNA sequence: TGTGCCAGCAGCCTAGGGGGGGAATATGGCTACACCTTC. Residues: CASSLGGEYGYTF.

The chain carries TRBV11-3 and TRBJ2-7, with 9 bases fitting TRBD2. J gave up 4 bases and V 3 bases, and 4 bases lay outside the gene matches. CDR1 SGHNT and CDR2 YENEEA come from the germline V gene. This CDR3 contains 14 residues. CDR3 nucleotides: TGTGCCAGCAGCTTCAGCGGGGGGCCTTACGAGCAGTACTTC. This encodes CASSFSGGPYEQYF.

The chain uses TRBV9 and TRBJ2-7; weak D call: TRBD1 (5 bases). Trimming pared 0 bases from V and 3 bases from J, leaving 10 bases between. Looked up from germline, CDR1 is SGDLS and CDR2 is YYNGEE. This CDR3 spans 14 amino acids. DNA of the CDR3: TGTGCCAGCAGCGTAGGAGCAGGGCTCTACGAGCAGTACTTC. Encoded protein: CASSVGAGLYEQYF.

This clone was counted a single time. The rearrangement links TRBV6-5 to TRBJ1-1, with D uncertain. The CDR3 totals 13 residues. Trimming cost V 6 bases and J 2 bases, with 10 bases left between them. Germline values: CDR1 MNHEY, CDR2 SVGAGI. The CDR3 DNA reads TGTGCCAGCAGGGAGGGTTTAAACACTGAAGCTTTCTTT. Its protein is CASREGLNTEAFF.

In its sample, this clone was seen once. The V call is TRBV7-9, the J call TRBJ1-2, with D hard to call. The V gene's germline CDR1 is SEHNR and CDR2 FQNEAQ (reference sequence). CDR3 length equals 14 residues. Trimming removed 6 bases at V and 2 bases at J, with 13 bases between. CDR3: CASSPPGSNYGYTF. The CDR3 coding sequence is TGTGCCAGCAGTCCTCCCGGGTCAAACTATGGCTACACCTTC.